What follows are 3 T cell receptor beta chains derived from one specimen sequenced in a study of T-cell memory formation after mild COVID-19. MiXCR, applied by TCRdb to the 5' RACE reads, yields one record per CDR3 protein. Found here are roughly 310,000 distinct CDR3 sequences, 15% to 20% of them singletons; the top ten hold more than 20%. Sequencing was done on a sample of PBMCs or a T cell subset sorted from them (not recorded which). Receptor source: a man aged 18 to 29 who had mild COVID-19 (a few samples of this study predate the infection). Cell type and time point are not known.

The J gene is TRBJ2-3, the V gene TRBV10-3; D is perhaps TRBD1 or TRBD2 (5 bases each). With 6 bases removed from V and 0 bases from J, the gap between germline ends came to 10 bases. The CDR3 loop spans 14 amino acids. CDR1 is ENHRY and CDR2 is SYGVKD in the germline V gene. CDR3 amino acids: CAIRPGRSTDTQYF. The CDR3 DNA is TGTGCCATCAGACCGGGACGGAGCACAGATACGCAGTATTTT.

The chain combines TRBV7-6 with TRBJ2-3, with 8 positions matching TRBD1. Trimming cost V 4 bases and J 4 bases; bases outside gene matches: 4. The V gene's germline CDR1 is SGHVS and CDR2 FNYEAQ. The CDR3 totals 14 residues. The CDR3 protein is CASSSDRGPDTQYF. In nucleotides, the CDR3 is TGTGCCAGCAGCTCCGACAGGGGCCCAGATACGCAGTATTTT.

V is TRBV28 and J is TRBJ1-1; 9 bases match TRBD1. CDR3 length equals 18 residues. Trimming cost V 6 bases and J 0 bases; bases outside gene matches: 14. The germline CDR1 and CDR2 sequences are MDHEN and SYDVKM. CDR3 nucleotide sequence: TGTGCCAGCAGCCACCGACAGGGGGTTATCGAGATGAACACTGAAGCTTTCTTT. This codes for CASSHRQGVIEMNTEAFF.